Listed below are T cell receptor beta chains from one sample, sequenced in a study of blood T cells in healthy people across ages. TCRdb reprocessed the 5' RACE reads via MiXCR and lists one record per CDR3 protein. The sample has 1,500,000 or so distinct CDR3 sequences, 59% seen once. Material: blood. These receptors originate from a man aged 18 to 29 in good health. Each CDR3 is given without its conserved first and last residue. Each record gives: CDR3 length, V gene, CDR3 protein.

cdr3_length: 11; v_call: TRBV29-1; cdr3_aa: SPGQPMSYEQY
cdr3_length: 9; v_call: TRBV6-5; cdr3_aa: ASSYVNTQY
cdr3_length: 12; v_call: TRBV7-2; cdr3_aa: ASSPPGLAFEQY
cdr3_length: 11; v_call: TRBV6-6; cdr3_aa: ASSDREGYGYT
cdr3_length: 13; v_call: TRBV3-1; cdr3_aa: ASSQGPPAGTEAF
cdr3_length: 11; v_call: TRBV28; cdr3_aa: ASSVWQANTQY
cdr3_length: 15; v_call: TRBV29-1; cdr3_aa: SVEDMGDSARVNEQF
cdr3_length: 14; v_call: TRBV3-1; cdr3_aa: ASSQQPESGRETQY
cdr3_length: 15; v_call: TRBV4-2; cdr3_aa: ASSQNLGTREAYEQY
cdr3_length: 12; v_call: TRBV5-6; cdr3_aa: ASSYGLGNTEAF
cdr3_length: 12; v_call: TRBV29-1; cdr3_aa: SVEGGAGSYEQY
cdr3_length: 16; v_call: TRBV25-1; cdr3_aa: ASSAGTSGSRVLETQY
cdr3_length: 13; v_call: TRBV10-3; cdr3_aa: AIVGEGRANYGYT
cdr3_length: 14; v_call: TRBV6-5; cdr3_aa: ASSASAVSSYNEQF
cdr3_length: 11; v_call: TRBV5-5; cdr3_aa: ASSPQRQSEQF
cdr3_length: 13; v_call: TRBV2; cdr3_aa: ASSEGQGFHNEQF
cdr3_length: 11; v_call: TRBV20-1; cdr3_aa: SASQGVGTEAF
cdr3_length: 15; v_call: TRBV12-3/TRBV12-4; cdr3_aa: ASSLGPPAEPQETQY
cdr3_length: 11; v_call: TRBV15; cdr3_aa: ATSSPGGNEQF
cdr3_length: 11; v_call: TRBV29-1; cdr3_aa: SVSAGVRNEQF
cdr3_length: 11; v_call: TRBV15; cdr3_aa: ATSPWNTGELF
cdr3_length: 12; v_call: TRBV7-9; cdr3_aa: ASSAGQGMREQY
cdr3_length: 14; v_call: TRBV12-5; cdr3_aa: ASGLTETGEDEKLF
cdr3_length: 10; v_call: TRBV9; cdr3_aa: ASSAAANGYT
cdr3_length: 15; v_call: TRBV20-1; cdr3_aa: SAPLGGGASSTDTQY
cdr3_length: 15; v_call: TRBV20-1; cdr3_aa: SASGLAGLSSYNEQF
cdr3_length: 13; v_call: TRBV7-8; cdr3_aa: ASSFGRDSTYEQY
cdr3_length: 17; v_call: TRBV21-1; cdr3_aa: ASSKVLKPFRGGNYGYT
cdr3_length: 12; v_call: TRBV29-1; cdr3_aa: SVVVRDEAYEQY
cdr3_length: 16; v_call: TRBV5-1; cdr3_aa: ASSLKSPTSGRRDEQF
cdr3_length: 15; v_call: TRBV6-2/TRBV6-3; cdr3_aa: ASSYARNRDSRYEQY
cdr3_length: 13; v_call: TRBV4-3; cdr3_aa: ASSQDVTSTDTQY
cdr3_length: 12; v_call: TRBV20-1; cdr3_aa: SASRGSDTGELF
cdr3_length: 11; v_call: TRBV7-2; cdr3_aa: ASSVRVNEKLF
cdr3_length: 12; v_call: TRBV29-1; cdr3_aa: SVGRRGRVETQY
cdr3_length: 15; v_call: TRBV7-6; cdr3_aa: AGSLESHRAMNTEAF
cdr3_length: 15; v_call: TRBV7-2; cdr3_aa: ASSLDGPTAYNSPLH
cdr3_length: 12; v_call: TRBV28; cdr3_aa: ASSPPGTLNRYT
cdr3_length: 14; v_call: TRBV7-8; cdr3_aa: ASSFRLSATNEKLF
cdr3_length: 12; v_call: TRBV20-1; cdr3_aa: SARAPGQNYGYT
cdr3_length: 13; v_call: TRBV4-1; cdr3_aa: ASSQNGQGGNEQF
cdr3_length: 14; v_call: TRBV4-1; cdr3_aa: ASSQRASGTSYEQY